These 14 T cell receptor beta chains share one sample of origin, sequenced in a study of cytomegalovirus exposure and HLA in healthy donors. The method was immunoSEQ multiplex PCR; TCRdb's version includes in-frame clones alone and lacks a portion of them. The sample lists about 240,000 clones, approximately 86% occurring once. Source material: PBMCs. Receptor source: a woman aged 25 to 39 in good health and CMV-seropositive.

Only one count was recorded for this clone. The genes are TRBV28 and TRBJ1-2; D not resolved. CDR1 and CDR2 (germline): MDHEN, SYDVKM. V was cut by 2 bases and J by 8 bases, with 15 bases left in between. The CDR3 extends over 14 amino acids. The CDR3 loop is CASSLPEGPYGYTF. The CDR3, as DNA: TGTGCCAGCAGTTTACCTGAGGGCCCTTACGGCTACACCTTC.

The gene calls are TRBV29-1 and TRBJ2-5; 9 bases are a match to TRBD2. V shed 6 bases, J shed 0 bases, and the junction held 20 bases outside the gene matches. This CDR3 is built from 19 residues. Germline CDR1 reads SQVTM; CDR2 reads ANQGSEA. CDR3 in DNA: TGCAGCGTCCATCGGTGGGCTAGCGGGGAATCCCAGTACCAAGAGACCCAGTACTTC. Encoded protein: CSVHRWASGESQYQETQYF.

The rearrangement joins TRBV7-3 to TRBJ2-3; 7 bases align to TRBD2. V was clipped by 1 base and J by 6 bases; unmatched bases: 1. This CDR3 contains 13 residues. Germline V gene sequence: CDR1 SGHTA, CDR2 FQGTGA. The CDR3: CASSLMGGDTQYF. The CDR3, as DNA: TGTGCCAGCAGCTTAATGGGGGGGGATACGCAGTATTTT.

The chain employs TRBV27 and TRBJ1-4; the D is unclear. This CDR3 is 16 amino acids long. The germline gives CDR1 MNHEY, CDR2 SMNVEV (reference sequence). The ends were cut back, 8 bases at V and 0 bases at J, with 16 bases in the middle. CDR3 bases: TGTGCCAGCCTGCGAAACCCTTATGCAACTAATGAAAAACTGTTTTTT. Its translation: CASLRNPYATNEKLFF.

The V and J genes are TRBV4-2 and TRBJ2-1, with D unresolved. The CDR3 covers 13 residues. The germline CDR1 and CDR2 sequences are LGHNA and YNFKEQ. The ends were cut back, 4 bases at V and 6 bases at J, with 10 bases in the middle. In DNA, the CDR3 is TGTGCCAGCAGCCTCGAGTGGAGCAATGAGCAGTTCTTC. Protein: CASSLEWSNEQFF.

V and J are TRBV19 and TRBJ1-2, with TRBD1 matching over 8 bases. Germline V gives CDR1 LNHDA, CDR2 SQIVND (reference sequence). The trim removed 3 bases at V and 3 bases at J, leaving 3 bases unmatched. The CDR3 contains 14 residues. CDR3 in DNA: TGTGCCAGTAGTATTGCAGGGGGCTACTATGGCTACACCTTC. This translates into CASSIAGGYYGYTF.

The rearrangement joins TRBV5-6 to TRBJ1-1; the D is unclear. The V and J ends lost 4 bases and 6 bases respectively, with 16 bases between them. Germline V CDR1 and CDR2: SGHDT, YYEEEE. This CDR3 is 14 amino acids long. CDR3 region: CASSITVSAAEAFF. CDR3 nucleotides: TGTGCCAGCAGCATCACGGTTTCGGCGGCTGAAGCTTTCTTT.

The V and J genes are TRBV7-2 and TRBJ1-5, with 7 bases identical to TRBD1. Germline V gene data show CDR1 as SGHTA and CDR2 as FQGNSA. Trimming removed 4 bases from V and 0 bases from J; junction bases left unmatched: 9. This CDR3 is built from 17 residues. The CDR3: CASSSSSTGYSNQPQHF. CDR3 DNA sequence: TGTGCCAGCAGCTCGAGCTCGACAGGGTATAGCAATCAGCCCCAGCATTTT.

The chain joins TRBV9 to TRBJ2-1, with 9 bases fitting TRBD2. Germline-derived CDR1 and CDR2 are SGDLS and YYNGEE. This CDR3 is built from 17 residues. The V and J ends lost 1 base and 0 bases, in that order; junction bases with no gene match: 5. CDR3 sequence: CASSVRASGTSYNEQFF. The CDR3 DNA reads as TGTGCCAGCAGCGTAAGGGCTAGCGGGACCTCCTACAATGAGCAGTTCTTC.

V gene TRBV7-2 combines with J gene TRBJ2-3; D is ambiguous. V was clipped by 6 bases and J by 0 bases, with 16 bases between them. Germline V gene data show CDR1 as SGHTA and CDR2 as FQGNSA. The CDR3 is made up of 16 amino acids. The CDR3 loop is CASSSPTYYSTDTQYF. In DNA form, the CDR3 reads TGTGCCAGCAGTTCACCCACTTACTATAGCACAGATACGCAGTATTTT.

The chain's CDR3 is CASRDLAEAREFF. The DNA for the CDR3 is TGTGCCAGTAGGGATCTAGCGGAAGCTCGGGAGTTCTTC. The chain employs TRBV19 and TRBJ2-1; TRBD2 matches at 7 bases. The CDR3 runs 13 residues. V was clipped by 6 bases and J by 14 bases; unmatched bases: 13. CDR1 and CDR2 (germline): LNHDA, SQIVND (reference sequence).

The chain joins TRBV9 to TRBJ2-5; 9 nucleotides match TRBD2. The V gene end was trimmed by 0 bases and the J gene end by 7 bases; junction bases not matched to a gene: 13. The CDR3 is 17 amino acids. Germline values: CDR1 SGDLS, CDR2 YYNGEE. The CDR3 is CASSVGVAGGPFGTQYF. The CDR3 DNA sequence: TGTGCCAGCAGCGTAGGTGTGGCGGGAGGGCCTTTCGGGACCCAGTACTTC.

Here the CDR3 DNA reads TGTGCCATCAGTGAGTCGAGCGGGAAGGTGGATACGCAGTATTTT. This sequence encodes CAISESSGKVDTQYF. The J gene is TRBJ2-3, the V gene TRBV10-3, with TRBD2 identical over 7 bases. This CDR3 region has 15 residues. Germline V CDR1 and CDR2: ENHRY, SYGVKD. The trim removed 0 bases at V and 6 bases at J, leaving 6 bases unmatched.

V and J are TRBV5-1 and TRBJ2-1, with 16 bases identical to TRBD2. The CDR3 runs 18 residues. Germline V CDR1 and CDR2: SGHRS, YFSETQ. The trim removed 0 bases at V and 2 bases at J, leaving 2 bases unmatched. The CDR3 DNA follows: TGCGCCAGCAGCTTGGAAGGGACTAGCGGGAGGGCCTACAATGAGCAGTTCTTC. As protein: CASSLEGTSGRAYNEQFF.